The subject of this entry is one T cell receptor beta chain. Its antigen is currently unknown. This sample stems from a study of cytomegalovirus exposure and HLA in healthy donors. Both 60 Vbeta primers and 13 Jbeta primers went into the PCR. TCRdb keeps only in-frame clones here, not all; method: immunoSEQ multiplex PCR. The sample yields 100,000 to 150,000 clones, around three quarters seen once. This CDR3 has 16 amino acids. The germline gives CDR1 SGHTA, CDR2 FQGTGA. Losses at the gene ends were 1 base for V and 2 bases for J; bases not matched to a gene: 1. General study findings and limits: Presence/absence analyses rested on an assumption that sequencing depth was roughly uniform across donors. In a later analysis, TCR beta V- and J-gene trimming showed a link to a missense DCLRE1C variant. Several of the most significant clusters were apparently associated with common viral pathogens in a later analysis. Previously analyzed data showed that most TCR beta V segments were productive at a frequency of about 87% or about 30%.

The chain recombines TRBV7-3 with TRBJ2-2; TRBD2 matches at 10 bases. The origin of this receptor is a young man in good health and CMV-seropositive. Sequencing input: PBMCs. This chain's CDR3 is CASSLIAGGNTGELFF. As DNA, the CDR3 is TGTGCCAGCAGCTTAATAGCGGGGGGAAACACCGGGGAGCTGTTTTTT.